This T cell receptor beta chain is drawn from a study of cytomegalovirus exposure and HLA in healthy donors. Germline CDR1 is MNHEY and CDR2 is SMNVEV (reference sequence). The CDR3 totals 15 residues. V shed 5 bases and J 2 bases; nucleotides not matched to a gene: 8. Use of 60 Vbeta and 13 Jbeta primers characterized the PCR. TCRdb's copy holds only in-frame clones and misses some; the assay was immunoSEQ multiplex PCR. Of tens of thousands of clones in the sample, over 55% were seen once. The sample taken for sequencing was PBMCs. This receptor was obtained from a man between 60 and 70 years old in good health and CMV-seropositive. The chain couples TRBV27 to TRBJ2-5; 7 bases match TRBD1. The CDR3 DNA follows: TGTGCCAGCAGTGTCTCCCGGGACAGACAAGAGACCCAGTACTTC. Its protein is CASSVSRDRQETQYF.